This TCR beta chain was recorded in a study of CD8 T cells in ankylosing spondylitis. Study-level findings and limits: Matched ankylosing spondylitis synovial fluid reportedly contained a significantly enriched population of disease-linked clones. Some motif variants were previously reported in reactive arthritis synovial fluid and blood.

MiXCR, applied by TCRdb to the 5' RACE reads, yields one record per CDR3 protein. Found here are roughly 100,000 distinct CDR3 sequences, about 8.3% of them singletons; the top ten hold around 10%. This clonotype has at least ten counts. The target antigen is unknown. Trimming cost V 6 bases and J 8 bases; bases outside gene matches: 8. This CDR3 has 13 amino acids. Germline V gene lookup returns CDR1 DFQATT and CDR2 SNEGSKA (reference sequence). This receptor was obtained from a male donor with ankylosing spondylitis or in good health (not recorded which). The sequenced sample consisted of blood, either unsorted or a sorted T cell fraction (not recorded which). The rearrangement joins TRBV20-1 to TRBJ1-2; 11 bases are a match to TRBD1. The CDR3 loop reads CSAQDRGRVGYTF. In DNA, the CDR3 is TGCAGTGCCCAGGACAGGGGGCGCGTAGGCTACACCTTC.